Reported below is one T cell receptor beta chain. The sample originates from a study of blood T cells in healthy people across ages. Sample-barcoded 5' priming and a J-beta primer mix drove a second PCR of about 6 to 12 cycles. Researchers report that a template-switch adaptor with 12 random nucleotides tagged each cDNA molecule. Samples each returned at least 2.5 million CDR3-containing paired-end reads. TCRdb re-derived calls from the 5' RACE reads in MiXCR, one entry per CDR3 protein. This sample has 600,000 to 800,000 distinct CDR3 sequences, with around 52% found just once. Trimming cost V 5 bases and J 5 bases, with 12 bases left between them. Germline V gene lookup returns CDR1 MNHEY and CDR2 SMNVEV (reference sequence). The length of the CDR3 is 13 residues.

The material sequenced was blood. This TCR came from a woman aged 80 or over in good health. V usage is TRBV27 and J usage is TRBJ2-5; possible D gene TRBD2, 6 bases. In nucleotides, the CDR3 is TGTGCCAGCAGTCCGGCGGGGAGCGAGACCCAGTACTTC. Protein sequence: CASSPAGSETQYF.